One sample yielded the 28 T cell receptor beta chains listed below, sequenced in a study of early stage breast cancer tumors. The assay was immunoSEQ multiplex PCR, and TCRdb's table has in-frame clones only and misses some. Among more than 60,000 clones listed, 65% to 85% were seen once. The sample taken for sequencing was blood. Source of these receptors: a person between 60 and 70 years old with breast cancer.

The chain is built from TRBV6-1 and TRBJ2-3; no definite D call. CDR3 length equals 14 residues. Trimming pared 8 bases from V and 1 base from J, leaving 13 bases between. The V gene's germline CDR1 is MNHNS and CDR2 SASEGT. CDR3 bases: TGTGCCAGCGAGAGACCGGTTGGCACAGATACGCAGTATTTT. Translation: CASERPVGTDTQYF.

The chain recombines TRBV2 with TRBJ2-3; 7 bases are shared with TRBD2. Germline CDR1 reads SNHLY; CDR2 reads FYNNEI. The ends lost 4 bases at V and 2 bases at J; junction bases unmatched: 9. CDR3 size: 16 residues. The CDR3 region has the DNA TGTGCCAGCAGTGGTACAGCGGGGACCTCCACAGATACGCAGTATTTT. Protein product: CASSGTAGTSTDTQYF.

V gene TRBV6-5 combines with J gene TRBJ1-2; D remains ambiguous. The CDR3 spans 11 residues. From germline, CDR1 is MNHEY and CDR2 SVGAGI. V lost 5 bases to trimming and J lost 8 bases, with 9 bases between them. The CDR3: CASSLVGGYTF. CDR3 in DNA: TGTGCCAGCAGTCTGGTAGGCGGCTACACCTTC.

About this clone: Distinct nucleotide sequences in the sample also encode this CDR3. CDR3 in amino acids: CASTRGGAYQPQHF. The DNA of the CDR3 is TGTGCCAGCACCAGGGGAGGCGCCTATCAGCCCCAGCATTTT. This chain uses TRBV28 with TRBJ1-5; TRBD1 is a possible D gene (6 bases). Germline V gives CDR1 MDHEN, CDR2 SYDVKM. V shed 7 bases and J shed 5 bases, with 15 bases lying between them. The CDR3 totals 14 residues.

This chain uses TRBV30 with TRBJ2-7; 7 bases align to TRBD2. This CDR3 is built from 13 residues. Germline CDR1 is GTSNPN and CDR2 is SVGIG (reference sequence). The V segment lost 4 bases and the J segment 4 bases; nucleotides outside the gene matches: 7. CDR3 region: CAWTPGGVYEQYF. The CDR3 region has the DNA TGTGCCTGGACGCCGGGAGGTGTTTACGAGCAGTACTTC.

This chain connects TRBV4-1 to TRBJ2-5; 8 bases map to TRBD2. This CDR3 spans 17 amino acids. V lost 2 bases to trimming and J lost 2 bases; unmatched junction nucleotides: 10. From germline, CDR1 is MGHRA and CDR2 YSYEKL. The CDR3 DNA is TGCGCCAGCAGCCAACCGACCGCGGGGGGCCGACAAGAGACCCAGTACTTC. This sequence encodes CASSQPTAGGRQETQYF.

The V and J genes are TRBV2 and TRBJ1-2; D remains unclear. The CDR3 is 13 residues long. V lost 2 bases to trimming and J lost 6 bases, with 10 bases between them. CDR1 and CDR2 from the germline V gene are SNHLY and FYNNEI. CDR3 nucleotide sequence: TGTGCCAGCAGTGAATCACGTAGGGATGGCTACACCTTC. It translates to CASSESRRDGYTF.

The V and J genes are TRBV18 and TRBJ2-3; no definite D call. V was pared by 3 bases and J by 5 bases, with 12 bases between. This CDR3 has 14 amino acids. Germline-derived CDR1 and CDR2 are KGHSH and LQKENI. The CDR3 here is CASSPLPVLDTQYF. Here the CDR3 DNA reads TGTGCCAGCTCACCTCTCCCCGTTCTAGATACGCAGTATTTT.

The chain couples TRBV4-2 to TRBJ2-3, with 8 bases matching TRBD2. The CDR3 totals 16 residues. Unmatched junction bases numbered 2, after V lost 0 bases and J lost 0 bases. Germline V lookup: CDR1 LGHNA, CDR2 YNFKEQ. CDR3 region: CASSQELAASTDTQYF. CDR3 bases: TGTGCCAGCAGCCAAGAACTAGCGGCTAGCACAGATACGCAGTATTTT.

The rearrangement joins TRBV6-7 to TRBJ2-7, with 7 positions matching TRBD2. TRBV6-7 is sorted into the ORF group, with uncertain function. CDR3 length: 16 amino acids. Trimming took 1 base from V and 1 from J; bases not matched to a gene: 7. CDR3 coding DNA: TGTGCCAGCAGTTACTGCGTAGCGGGTGAGTCCTACGAGCAGTACTTC. Protein: CASSYCVAGESYEQYF.

The chain employs TRBV30 and TRBJ2-7; TRBD2 aligns across 9 bases. There are 12 residues in the CDR3. Germline V lookup: CDR1 GTSNPN, CDR2 SVGIG (reference sequence). J lost 6 bases, V lost 8 bases, and 8 bases had no gene match. CDR3: CAARRGGGEQYF. CDR3 coding DNA: TGTGCCGCGCGGCGGGGGGGCGGCGAGCAGTACTTC.

The chain uses TRBV7-8 and TRBJ1-3; D is ambiguous. CDR3 length: 15 residues. The V end lost 2 bases, the J end lost 4 bases, and 12 bases lay between the germline ends. Germline V CDR1 and CDR2: SGHVS, FQNEAQ. The CDR3 region is CASSLTATSGNTIYF. DNA for the CDR3: TGTGCCAGCAGCTTAACGGCGACCTCAGGAAACACCATATATTTT.

A few counts support this clone. V is TRBV18 and J is TRBJ1-1, with TRBD1 as a possible D gene (5 bases). The germline gives CDR1 KGHSH, CDR2 LQKENI. The CDR3 runs to 13 residues. Trimming pared 5 bases from V and 2 bases from J, leaving 9 bases between. CDR3 loop: CASSADRNTEAFF. The CDR3 DNA is TGTGCCAGCTCAGCAGACAGAAACACTGAAGCTTTCTTT.

J is TRBJ2-5 and V is TRBV6-5; a weak D match, TRBD2 (6 bases). Germline CDR1 is MNHEY and CDR2 is SVGAGI. The CDR3 totals 11 residues. Trimming pared 10 bases from V and 10 bases from J, leaving 16 bases between. The CDR3 protein is CATNGPGDQYF. DNA for the CDR3: TGTGCCACAAACGGTCCGGGGGACCAGTACTTC.

This clone was seen once. V usage is TRBV27 and J usage is TRBJ2-3; the match to TRBD2 covers 10 bases. This CDR3 has 15 residues. Germline V lookup: CDR1 MNHEY, CDR2 SMNVEV (reference sequence). Germline trimming cut 8 bases from V and 3 bases from J; bases unmatched to any gene: 8. CDR3 sequence (DNA): TGTGCCAGCTCGCTAGCGGGGGTCGTAACAGATACGCAGTATTTT. Translating gives CASSLAGVVTDTQYF.

CDR3 sequence (DNA): TGTGCCAGCCTTGGGGGGAACGAGCAGTTCTTC. Its translation is CASLGGNEQFF. The V and J genes are TRBV5-4 and TRBJ2-1; perhaps TRBD2 as D (6 bases). V dropped 7 bases and J dropped 10 bases, with 12 bases sitting between them. Germline-derived CDR1 and CDR2 are SGHNT and YYREEE (reference sequence). The CDR3 loop spans 11 amino acids.

This chain joins TRBV7-9 and TRBJ1-4; 7 bases agree with TRBD1. In germline, CDR1 is SEHNR, CDR2 FQNEAQ (reference sequence). V lost 4 bases, J lost 2 bases, and 7 bases stayed unmatched. CDR3 size: 16 residues. CDR3 DNA: TGTGCCAGCAGCTCTAAAACGGGACAGACTAATGAAAAACTGTTTTTT. This codes for CASSSKTGQTNEKLFF.

The chain links TRBV15 to TRBJ2-3, with TRBD1 as a possible D gene (6 bases). Trimming took 5 bases from V and 0 from J, leaving 9 bases between them. Germline values: CDR1 LNHNV, CDR2 YYDKDF (reference sequence). The CDR3 sequence is 14 residues long. DNA of the CDR3: TGTGCCACCAGCCCAGGGGAAAGCACAGATACGCAGTATTTT. Encoded protein: CATSPGESTDTQYF.

The chain uses TRBV11-2 and TRBJ2-5; TRBD1 agrees at 7 bases. Germline-derived CDR1 and CDR2 are SGHAT and FQNNGV. The CDR3 length is 16 residues. V trimming: 4 bases; J trimming: 2 bases; junction bases outside the gene matches: 10. The chain's CDR3 is CASSSVIGTAQETQYF. In DNA, the CDR3 is TGTGCCAGCAGCTCAGTCATCGGGACAGCTCAAGAGACCCAGTACTTC. Using reference TRBV11-2 and TRBJ2-5 for the parts outside the CDR3, the full variable domain is EAGVAQSPRYKIIEKRQSVAFWCNPISGHATLYWYQQILGQGPKLLIQFQNNGVVDDSQLPKDRFSAERLKGVDSTLKIQPAKLEDSAVYLCASSSVIGTAQETQYFGPGTRLLVL.

CDR3 sequence reads: CASSEARTGVGETQYF. The DNA of the CDR3 is TGTGCCAGCAGTGAAGCGCGGACAGGGGTAGGGGAGACCCAGTACTTC. This rearrangement joins TRBV6-1 to TRBJ2-5; 9 bases map to TRBD1. V lost 0 bases, J lost 5 bases, and 7 bases stayed unmatched. Germline V CDR1 and CDR2: MNHNS, SASEGT. The CDR3 runs to 16 residues.

The rearrangement links TRBV27 to TRBJ2-3; perhaps D is TRBD1 or TRBD2 (5 bases each). Germline V gene sequence: CDR1 MNHEY, CDR2 SMNVEV (reference sequence). The CDR3 runs to 19 residues. V lost 2 bases to trimming and J lost 0 bases, with 21 bases between them. The CDR3 DNA reads as TGTGCCAGCAGTTTAGGGATGGGTCGGGGCCCTCTAAGCACAGATACGCAGTATTTT. Its translation is CASSLGMGRGPLSTDTQYF.

The chain uses TRBV5-4 and TRBJ1-1; tentative D call: TRBD1 (6 bases). V lost 0 bases and J 5 bases, leaving 14 bases between the germline ends. Germline V lookup: CDR1 SGHNT, CDR2 YYREEE (reference sequence). The CDR3 loop spans 15 amino acids. The CDR3 DNA follows: TGTGCCAGCAGCTTGGGGCGGGGGGCTGGAACTGAAGCTTTCTTT. It yields the protein CASSLGRGAGTEAFF.

The chain links TRBV6-5 to TRBJ2-3, with no clear D. The CDR3 loop spans 12 amino acids. Germline V CDR1 and CDR2: MNHEY, SVGAGI. Trimming cost V 8 bases and J 2 bases, with 8 bases left between them. The CDR3 is CASSSLTDTQYF. In DNA form, the CDR3 reads TGTGCCAGCTCGAGCCTCACAGATACGCAGTATTTT.

This clone was seen just once. This sequence joins TRBV18 and TRBJ1-5; TRBD1 might be the D (6 bases). Between the trimmed V and J ends, which lost 3 bases and 3 bases, there was a span of 9 bases. The CDR3 runs to 14 residues. Germline assignment: CDR1 KGHSH and CDR2 LQKENI. CDR3 protein: CASSPGQFNQPQHF. CDR3 nucleotides: TGTGCCAGCTCACCCGGACAGTTCAATCAGCCCCAGCATTTT.

This sequence joins TRBV5-1 and TRBJ2-1; 7 nucleotides agree with TRBD1. The V gene end was trimmed by 4 bases and the J gene end by 8 bases; junction bases not matched to a gene: 9. CDR1 and CDR2 from the germline V gene are SGHRS and YFSETQ. The CDR3 contains 14 residues. Here the CDR3 DNA reads TGCGCCAGCAGCCCAGGATACAGGGGCCATGAGCAGTTCTTC. Its protein product is CASSPGYRGHEQFF.

This clone was observed a few times. The chain employs TRBV28 and TRBJ1-6; D is perhaps TRBD1 (6 bases). The V end was cut by 6 bases, the J end by 10 bases, with 13 bases between. The CDR3 extends over 13 amino acids. Germline CDR1 MDHEN, CDR2 SYDVKM. CDR3 loop: CASSSQGNSPLHF. In nucleotides, the CDR3 is TGTGCCAGCAGCTCACAGGGTAACTCACCCCTCCACTTT.

The chain links TRBV6-6 to TRBJ1-3; no clear D gene. The ends were cut back, 7 bases at V and 0 bases at J, with 13 bases in the middle. This CDR3 region has 15 residues. Germline lookup yields CDR1 MNHNY and CDR2 SVGAGI (reference sequence). The CDR3 region is CASTHQGNSGNTIYF. CDR3 DNA sequence: TGTGCCAGCACCCATCAAGGGAACTCTGGAAACACCATATATTTT.

The chain is built from TRBV19 and TRBJ2-7; D gene ambiguous. The CDR3 length is 14 residues. Trimming removed 3 bases at V and 0 bases at J, with 9 bases between. CDR1 and CDR2 from the germline V gene are LNHDA and SQIVND (reference sequence). CDR3 bases: TGTGCCAGTAGTATCGCCCAGTCCTCCTACGAGCAGTACTTC. Translated: CASSIAQSSYEQYF.